The source of this TCR beta chain is a study of Graves' ophthalmopathy and Graves' hyperthyroidism. Per germline, CDR1 DFQATT and CDR2 SNEGSKA (reference sequence). The CDR3 is made up of 14 amino acids. Between the trimmed V and J ends, which lost 1 base and 4 bases, there was a span of 13 bases. Moderate-to-severe activity, CAS ≥3, NOSPECS ≥4 and a duration under 3 months were seen in donors with ophthalmopathy. PBMCs were isolated from a roughly 10 ml sample of fresh peripheral blood. RNA transcripts yielded amplified TCR beta CDR3 regions. A first-round RT-PCR used HTBI primers, followed by a second-round multiplex PCR. TCRdb ran MiXCR on the multiplex PCR reads and lists one entry per CDR3 protein. The sample lists over 650,000 distinct CDR3 sequences; about two fifths were seen once.

This sequence was found in an adult man with Graves' ophthalmopathy. Source material: peripheral blood. The rearrangement uses TRBV20-1 and TRBJ2-5, with D hard to call. Here the CDR3 DNA reads TGCAGTGCTAGAGGTCCTGGGGAATCAGAGACCCAGTACTTC. Protein: CSARGPGESETQYF.